A selection of T cell receptor beta chains follows, all from one sample in a study of human T cells and chemical hapten exposure. TCRdb analysed the RACE reads with MiXCR anew, one entry per CDR3 protein. The sample carries 71,000 or so distinct CDR3 sequences, 9.8% recorded once. Specimen: whole blood, collected in connection with sensitization to the hapten diphenylcyclopropenone (DPC). Receptors originate from a woman between 40 and 50 years old with alopecia areata. Some clones in this sample may be carry-over from other donors' samples. CDR3s include the opening cysteine and the closing phenylalanine or tryptophan. A D gene is named only where the DNA matches it firmly. Clone size is not always given. Where it is, it says once, few, many or a class for expanded clones.

DNA,CDR3,J,size,V,length,D
TGCAGCGTTGGGACAGGGGCCCGAAACACCATATATTTT,CSVGTGARNTIYF,TRBJ1-3,NA,TRBV29-1,13,TRBD1
TGCAGCGTTGGGACAGTCTATGGCTACACCTTC,CSVGTVYGYTF,TRBJ1-2,NA,TRBV29-1,11,NA
TGTGCCAGCAGCTTAGTCCGGGGGATGGCCACAGATACGCAGTATTTT,CASSLVRGMATDTQYF,TRBJ2-3,few,TRBV11-2,16,NA
TGTGCCAGCAGCCTCGGCCTCGCCTACGAGCAGTACTTC,CASSLGLAYEQYF,TRBJ2-7,NA,TRBV14,13,NA
TGTGCCAGCAGCAAGGGACCTTCGGAGACCCAGTACTTC,CASSKGPSETQYF,TRBJ2-5,few,TRBV21-1,13,NA
TGCAGTGCTCGGACAGGGGTGGTAAATGAGCAGTTCTTC,CSARTGVVNEQFF,TRBJ2-1,many,TRBV20-1,13,TRBD1
TGTGCCAGCAGCCGCGCAGGGGGCAAGACCGGGGAGCTGTTTTTT,CASSRAGGKTGELFF,TRBJ2-2,NA,TRBV6-2/TRBV6-3,15,TRBD1
TGTGCCAGCAGAAAAAGGTGGGGCTATGGCTACACCTTC,CASRKRWGYGYTF,TRBJ1-2,many,TRBV28,13,NA
TGTGCCAGCAGCTTAACGGGGTTGGCGGCCCAGTACTTC,CASSLTGLAAQYF,TRBJ2-5,many,TRBV7-3,13,NA
TGTGCCAGCAGCCACCACGACAGTAATCAGCCCCAGCATTTT,CASSHHDSNQPQHF,TRBJ1-5,few,TRBV12-3/TRBV12-4,14,NA
TGTGCCAGCAGCTTCGACAGGGCGAACTATGGCTACACCTTC,CASSFDRANYGYTF,TRBJ1-2,many,TRBV5-6,14,TRBD1
TGTGCCAGCAGCTCCGTGCAACCTGGGGCCAACGTCCTGACTTTC,CASSSVQPGANVLTF,TRBJ2-6,many,TRBV7-6,15,NA
TGTGCCTCCGGGACTAGCTTTTTCAACACAGATACGCAGTATTTT,CASGTSFFNTDTQYF,TRBJ2-3,many,TRBV30,15,TRBD2
TGTGCCAGCAGCTTATTTGATGCCCTGGAACACACTGAAGCTTTCTTT,CASSLFDALEHTEAFF,TRBJ1-1,many,TRBV7-9,16,NA
TGCGCCAGCAGCCAAGATCCCCCGACTACCTCCGGGGAGACCCAGTACTTC,CASSQDPPTTSGETQYF,TRBJ2-5,few,TRBV4-3,17,NA
TGTGCCAGCAGCTTAAAGGGGATGGGACAGGGAGGGAATGAGCAGTTCTTC,CASSLKGMGQGGNEQFF,TRBJ2-1,few,TRBV7-6,17,TRBD1
TGTGCCAGCAGCCAAGGTGGGCCGGGACAGGGGGCAGATACGCAGTATTTT,CASSQGGPGQGADTQYF,TRBJ2-3,many,TRBV4-2,17,TRBD1
TGTGCCAGCAGTTCGCCCGGTAATGGCTACACCTTC,CASSSPGNGYTF,TRBJ1-2,NA,TRBV12-3/TRBV12-4,12,NA
TGCAGTGCTACCCGGACAGGGGGGGGTCCTTACCTCCCTGAAGCTTTCTTT,CSATRTGGGPYLPEAFF,TRBJ1-1,many,TRBV20-1,17,TRBD1